This T cell receptor beta chain is from a study of blood T cell repertoires in COVID-19. Participants were aged 18 to 89 years from roughly 25 US areas. The CDR3 loop spans 13 amino acids. Trimming took off 4 bases at V and 3 bases at J, with 10 bases between the two ends. CDR1 and CDR2 (germline): SGHKS, YYEKEE (reference sequence). Under the authors' procedure: Amplification with reference gene primers provided the estimates of nucleated cell counts. Assay used: immunoSEQ multiplex PCR; TCRdb lists only in-frame clones, some missing. V and J calls and clone size are as listed in that table; D and trimming were resolved from the DNA. The sample gives roughly 370,000 clones, around nine tenths of which show up once; approximately 9.3% is in the top ten.

The chain employs TRBV5-5 and TRBJ1-1; the D is unclear. The sequence was collected from a woman between 45 and 65 years old who had recovered from COVID-19. Sequencing was done on a sample of PBMCs or T cells enriched from blood (not recorded which). The CDR3 loop reads CASSKQKYTEAFF. CDR3 in DNA: TGTGCCAGCAGCAAGCAAAAGTACACTGAAGCTTTCTTT.